A few counts support the clone carrying this TCR beta chain. The target antigen is unknown. The data were obtained in a study of T cell repertoires in cytomegalovirus infection. Study details: Shared public TCR beta signatures pointed to both CMV infection and a matching HLA type.

The CDR3 is 12 amino acids. Trimming took 3 bases from V and 6 from J, leaving 8 bases between them. TCRdb re-analysed the reads in MiXCR, keeping a single row per CDR3 protein. The sample has almost 90,000 distinct CDR3 sequences, about 29% seen once. The study's findings and limits: HLA-C-restricted CMV clonotypes gave the most frequent clonotype in two of eight donors. Carriers of CMV and the relevant HLA type were discriminated by public TCR beta frequency.

Source: CD8+ T cells from cultured PBMCs, taken from culture after CMV antigen stimulation. The clonotype was recovered from a human donor in good health (CMV status not recorded). Some clones in this sample may be carry-over from other donors' samples. The chain links TRBV12-3 or TRBV12-4 to TRBJ1-2; D is perhaps TRBD1 (5 bases). The CDR3: CASSFLRDGYTF. The DNA for the CDR3 is TGTGCCAGCAGTTTCCTCAGGGATGGCTACACCTTC.